A single sample gave rise to the 2 T cell receptor beta chains below, sequenced in a study of shared clonotypes between healthy human individuals. Generated by immunoSEQ multiplex PCR, the TCRdb table keeps only in-frame clones and is missing some. This sample has some 2 million clones, with about 95% found just once. Material for sequencing was naive CD4+ T cells sorted from blood. Described subset: CD45RA+ positively selected. These receptor sequences come from a man in his late teens or twenties in good health.

This chain connects TRBV5-4 to TRBJ2-7; 8 positions match TRBD2. Losses at the gene ends were 6 bases for V and 3 bases for J; bases not matched to a gene: 11. CDR3 length: 15 amino acids. The germline gives CDR1 SGHNT, CDR2 YYREEE (reference sequence). CDR3 in DNA: TGTGCCAGCAACCGGGAGGGCCGAGGGGACTACGAGCAGTACTTC. This encodes CASNREGRGDYEQYF. The full variable domain, its missing parts supplied by reference TRBV5-4 and TRBJ2-7, is ETGVTQSPTHLIKTRGQQVTLRCSSQSGHNTVSWYQQALGQGPQFIFQYYREEENGRGNFPPRFSGLQFPNYSSELNVNALELDDSALYLCASNREGRGDYEQYFGPGTRLTVT.

The V and J genes are TRBV28 and TRBJ1-3; 7 bases agree with TRBD1. The CDR3 length is 14 residues. Germline lookup yields CDR1 MDHEN and CDR2 SYDVKM. Trimming at V came to 8 bases and at J to 0 bases, leaving 4 bases not matched to a gene. CDR3 sequence (DNA): TGTGCCAGCTGGACAGGCCCCTCTGGAAACACCATATATTTT. It specifies CASWTGPSGNTIYF. Drawing the rest from reference TRBV28 and TRBJ1-3, the complete variable domain is DVKVTQSSRYLVKRTGEKVFLECVQDMDHENMFWYRQDPGLGLRLIYFSYDVKMKEKGDIPEGYSVSREKKERFSLILESASTNQTSMYLCASWTGPSGNTIYFGEGSWLTVV.